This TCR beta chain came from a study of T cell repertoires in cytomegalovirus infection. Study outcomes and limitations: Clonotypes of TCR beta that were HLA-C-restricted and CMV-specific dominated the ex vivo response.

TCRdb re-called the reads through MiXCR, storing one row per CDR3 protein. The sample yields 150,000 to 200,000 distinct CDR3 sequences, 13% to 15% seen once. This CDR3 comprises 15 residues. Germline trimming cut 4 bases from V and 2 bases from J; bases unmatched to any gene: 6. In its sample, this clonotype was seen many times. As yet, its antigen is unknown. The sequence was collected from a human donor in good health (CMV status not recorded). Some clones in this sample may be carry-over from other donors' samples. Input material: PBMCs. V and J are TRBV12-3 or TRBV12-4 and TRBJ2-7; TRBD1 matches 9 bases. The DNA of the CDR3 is TGTGCCAGCAGTTCTCACAGGGGGCCAACCTACGAGCAGTACTTC. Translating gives CASSSHRGPTYEQYF.